A single TCR beta chain is shown here with its context. The sample comes from a study of blood T cell repertoires in COVID-19. The wider study: The samples span acute and convalescent COVID-19 from the United States, Italy and Spain. T cells, B-cell-depleted T cells, or PBMCs supplied cDNA or gDNA.

Per the original methods: From reference gene primer amplification, estimates of nucleated cell counts were derived. The repertoire was sequenced with immunoSEQ multiplex PCR; TCRdb's copy has only in-frame clones and lacks some. The V and J calls and clone size were taken over from that table, and D and trimming were inferred from the DNA. The profile covers fewer than 700,000 clones, with approximately 91% appearing a single time and roughly 8% taken by the ten largest. In Seattle, patients joined the study during active infection and were tracked longitudinally. From germline, CDR1 is SGDLS and CDR2 YYNGEE. The CDR3 is 16 amino acids. Trimming took off 3 bases at V and 3 bases at J, with 16 bases between the two ends.

The source material was peripheral blood. The chain has TRBV9 and TRBJ2-1, with D perhaps matching TRBD2 (6 bases). The TCR originated in a woman aged 50 to 65 with COVID-19, enrolled during active disease. The DNA for the CDR3 is TGTGCCAGCAGCGCTGGCGGGGAGGCAGGCTACAATGAGCAGTTCTTC. This translates into CASSAGGEAGYNEQFF.